The 6 T cell receptor beta chains below were found in one sample sequenced in a study of identical twins. TCRdb recomputed calls from the 5' RACE reads with MiXCR, one row per CDR3 protein. The sample yields roughly 230,000 distinct CDR3 sequences, approximately 8.3% seen once. The sample also formed part of further work on yellow fever vaccine responses in identical twins.

The sample consisted of CD8+ T cells sorted from blood. These receptors all stem from a woman aged 18 to 35 in good health.

This clonotype was seen ten or more times. The genes are TRBV9 and TRBJ2-3; 7 bases line up with TRBD1. From germline, CDR1 is SGDLS and CDR2 YYNGEE. After removal of 0 bases from V and 3 bases from J, the junction contained 4 bases not matched to a gene. CDR3 length: 15 residues. The CDR3 region is CASSVADRETDTQYF. CDR3 in DNA: TGTGCCAGCAGCGTAGCTGACAGGGAAACAGATACGCAGTATTTT.

This clonotype was observed many times. The chain employs TRBV5-1 and TRBJ2-5; 9 nucleotides agree with TRBD1. Trimming at V came to 7 bases and at J to 5 bases, leaving 9 bases not matched to a gene. CDR3 size: 14 residues. Germline V CDR1 and CDR2: SGHRS, YFSETQ. The CDR3 sequence is CASQNRDRVETQYF. Written as DNA, the CDR3 is TGCGCCAGCCAAAACCGGGACAGGGTCGAGACCCAGTACTTC.

This clonotype was observed many times. The V and J genes are TRBV2 and TRBJ2-3; 9 nucleotides match TRBD2. V was pared by 3 bases and J by 6 bases, with 4 bases of the junction left unmatched. Germline loops: CDR1 SNHLY, CDR2 FYNNEI. The CDR3 loop spans 14 amino acids. The CDR3 spells CASSEGSGGDTQYF. The CDR3 nucleotides read TGTGCCAGCAGTGAGGGTAGCGGGGGCGATACGCAGTATTTT.

This clonotype was seen at least ten times. The DNA for the CDR3 is TGTGCCAGCGGAGAAGGGGGGGCAGATACGCAGTATTTT. It translates to CASGEGGADTQYF. This rearrangement joins TRBV6-1 to TRBJ2-3; the D gene is possibly TRBD2 (7 bases). Germline CDR1 is MNHNS and CDR2 is SASEGT. The CDR3 covers 13 residues. The V and J ends lost 8 bases and 4 bases respectively, with 13 bases between them.

The chain links TRBV12-3 or TRBV12-4 to TRBJ1-1, with D perhaps TRBD1 (5 bases). V shed 9 bases and J shed 8 bases, with 10 bases lying between them. The CDR3 contains 10 residues. The CDR3 sequence is CASWGGEAFF. The CDR3 DNA sequence: TGTGCCAGTTGGGGGGGGGAAGCTTTCTTT.

The chain carries TRBV7-9 and TRBJ2-2; D perhaps matches TRBD2 (5 bases). Between the trimmed V and J ends, which lost 6 bases and 8 bases, there was a span of 16 bases. From germline, CDR1 is SEHNR and CDR2 FQNEAQ (reference sequence). This CDR3 region has 14 residues. CDR3 in DNA: TGTGCCAGCAGTCCCCGGGAAGTTCGGGGGGAGCTGTTTTTT. Protein product: CASSPREVRGELFF.